These 9 T cell receptor beta chains were sequenced from one sample in a study of T cells after yellow fever vaccination. TCRdb reanalysed the 5' RACE reads using MiXCR and keeps one entry per CDR3 protein. The data hold some 600,000 distinct CDR3 sequences, with 9% to 15% observed a single time. The specimen comprised PBMCs, sampled on the day of the yellow fever booster vaccination. These receptors were collected from a man aged 25 to 45 who received the YFV17D yellow fever vaccine.

The chain uses TRBV5-4 and TRBJ2-5; 8 nucleotides agree with TRBD1. J lost 0 bases, V lost 3 bases, and 4 bases had no gene match. In germline, CDR1 is SGHNT, CDR2 YYREEE (reference sequence). The length of the CDR3 is 15 residues. The CDR3 region is CASSSWTGHQETQYF. The CDR3 DNA sequence: TGTGCCAGCAGCTCCTGGACAGGGCACCAAGAGACCCAGTACTTC. The full variable domain, with the rest looked up from reference TRBV5-4 and TRBJ2-5, is ETGVTQSPTHLIKTRGQQVTLRCSSQSGHNTVSWYQQALGQGPQFIFQYYREEENGRGNFPPRFSGLQFPNYSSELNVNALELDDSALYLCASSSWTGHQETQYFGPGTRLLVL.

This clonotype was counted a few times. The rearrangement uses TRBV18 and TRBJ2-7, with TRBD1 identical over 7 bases. This CDR3 region has 15 residues. After removal of 3 bases from V and 3 bases from J, the junction contained 8 bases not matched to a gene. Germline V gene data show CDR1 as KGHSH and CDR2 as LQKENI. The CDR3 sequence: CASSPGTGTDYEQYF. Here the CDR3 DNA reads TGTGCCAGCTCACCGGGAACCGGGACAGACTACGAGCAGTACTTC.

Many counts were recorded for this clonotype. V is TRBV3-1 and J is TRBJ2-5; tentative D call: TRBD2 (6 bases). This CDR3 spans 16 amino acids. The germline V and J ends were trimmed by 1 base and 5 bases, with 17 bases remaining between them. Germline CDR1 LGHDT, CDR2 YNNKEL (reference sequence). CDR3 DNA: TGTGCCAGCAGCCAAGGGGTCGGAGGGATGATGGAGACCCAGTACTTC. Translation gives CASSQGVGGMMETQYF.

The CDR3 DNA sequence: TGTGCCAGCACGAGGAGCAATCAGCCCCAGCATTTT. Translated, it gives CASTRSNQPQHF. V and J are TRBV6-2 or TRBV6-3 and TRBJ1-5; D not certain. With 7 bases removed from V and 1 base from J, the gap between germline ends came to 5 bases. Germline CDR1 is MNHEY and CDR2 is SVGEGT. The CDR3 sequence is 12 residues long.

This clonotype was seen ten or more times. This chain joins TRBV12-3 or TRBV12-4 and TRBJ1-1, with D perhaps TRBD1 (5 bases). V was clipped by 4 bases and J by 4 bases, with 7 bases between them. CDR3 length equals 12 residues. In nucleotides, the CDR3 is TGTGCCAGCAGTTCAACAGGCACTGAAGCTTTCTTT. Amino acid sequence: CASSSTGTEAFF.

This sequence joins TRBV20-1 and TRBJ1-1, with D maybe TRBD1 (6 bases). Between the trimmed V and J ends, which lost 7 bases and 1 base, there was a span of 13 bases. Looked up from germline, CDR1 is DFQATT and CDR2 is SNEGSKA (reference sequence). This CDR3 contains 13 residues. CDR3 loop: CSVVRDTNTEAFF. CDR3 nucleotides: TGCAGTGTCGTCCGGGACACGAACACTGAAGCTTTCTTT.

This clonotype has more than one count but fewer than ten. This chain joins TRBV30 and TRBJ2-5, with D tentatively TRBD1 (6 bases). The CDR3 is made up of 13 amino acids. Germline CDR1 GTSNPN, CDR2 SVGIG (reference sequence). The ends were cut back, 8 bases at V and 5 bases at J, with 18 bases in the middle. CDR3 in amino acids: CATLQGKGETQYF. The CDR3 DNA is TGTGCCACCTTACAGGGAAAGGGGGAGACCCAGTACTTC.

This clonotype showed up just a few times. The V and J genes are TRBV5-1 and TRBJ2-3; no reliable D call. Germline CDR1 SGHRS, CDR2 YFSETQ. The V and J ends lost 7 bases and 5 bases respectively, with 8 bases between them. The CDR3 totals 11 residues. The CDR3 region has the DNA TGCGCCAGCCTCTGGGGAGATACGCAGTATTTT. Amino acids: CASLWGDTQYF. Using reference TRBV5-1 and TRBJ2-3 for the parts outside the CDR3, the full variable domain is KAGVTQTPRYLIKTRGQQVTLSCSPISGHRSVSWYQQTPGQGLQFLFEYFSETQRNKGNFPGRFSGRQFSNSRSEMNVSTLELGDSALYLCASLWGDTQYFGPGTRLTVL.

A few counts support this clonotype. V and J are TRBV20-1 and TRBJ2-5, with 12 nucleotides matching TRBD2. V lost 1 base, J lost 1 base, and 4 bases stayed unmatched. This CDR3 has 16 amino acids. Germline CDR1 is DFQATT and CDR2 is SNEGSKA (reference sequence). The CDR3: CSARVLAGGSQETQYF. In DNA form, the CDR3 reads TGCAGTGCTAGAGTACTAGCGGGGGGATCCCAAGAGACCCAGTACTTC.